Here is one T cell receptor beta chain with its context. The data were taken from a study of radiotherapy plus CTLA-4 blockade in lung cancer. Study in general: Objective responses were observed in 15% to 20% of patients, and disease control was achieved by around 31%.

V was cut by 5 bases and J by 6 bases, with 8 bases left in between. Looked up from germline, CDR1 is MNHNY and CDR2 is SVGAGI (reference sequence). The CDR3 runs to 11 residues. This table comes from immunoSEQ multiplex PCR, and its TCRdb copy is limited to in-frame clones, with some not included. The data hold more than 60,000 clones, with around 77% observed a single time. This sample comprised peripheral blood, obtained from a patient treated with radiotherapy plus ipilimumab. The V and J genes are TRBV6-6 and TRBJ2-7; D is uncertain. The clonotype originates from a human donor with non-small cell lung cancer who had a complete response to radiotherapy plus ipilimumab. The CDR3 is CASSSSREQYF. The CDR3 DNA reads as TGTGCCAGCAGTAGTAGTCGCGAGCAGTACTTC.